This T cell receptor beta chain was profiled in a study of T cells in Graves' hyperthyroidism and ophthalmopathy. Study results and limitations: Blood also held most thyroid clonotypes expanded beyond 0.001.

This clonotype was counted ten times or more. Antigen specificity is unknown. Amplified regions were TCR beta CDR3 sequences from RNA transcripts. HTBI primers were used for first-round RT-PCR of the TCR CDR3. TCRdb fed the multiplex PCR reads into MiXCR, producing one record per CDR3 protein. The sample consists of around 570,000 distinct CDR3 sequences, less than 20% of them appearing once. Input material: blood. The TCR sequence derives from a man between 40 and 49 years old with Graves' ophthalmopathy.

The CDR3 reads CSANRDSQTQETQYF. CDR3 sequence (DNA): TGCAGTGCGAACCGGGACAGCCAGACCCAAGAGACCCAGTACTTC. The V call is TRBV20-1, the J call TRBJ2-5, with 7 nucleotides matching TRBD1. V was pared by 6 bases and J by 1 base, with 11 bases of the junction left unmatched. The CDR3 runs to 15 residues. Germline assignment: CDR1 DFQATT and CDR2 SNEGSKA (reference sequence).